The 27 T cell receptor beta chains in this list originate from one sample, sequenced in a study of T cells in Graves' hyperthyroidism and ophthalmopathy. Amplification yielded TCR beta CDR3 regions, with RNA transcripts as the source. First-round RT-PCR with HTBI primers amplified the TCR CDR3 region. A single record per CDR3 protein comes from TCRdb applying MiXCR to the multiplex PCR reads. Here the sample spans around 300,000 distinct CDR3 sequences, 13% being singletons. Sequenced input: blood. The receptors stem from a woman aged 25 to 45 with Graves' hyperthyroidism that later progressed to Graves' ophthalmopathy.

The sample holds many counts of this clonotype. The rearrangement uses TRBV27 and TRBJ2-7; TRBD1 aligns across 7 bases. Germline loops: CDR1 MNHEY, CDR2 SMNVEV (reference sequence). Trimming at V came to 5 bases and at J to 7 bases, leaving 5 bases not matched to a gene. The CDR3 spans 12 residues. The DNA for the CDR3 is TGTGCCAGCAGTACAGGGGAGCGGGAGCAGTACTTC. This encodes CASSTGEREQYF.

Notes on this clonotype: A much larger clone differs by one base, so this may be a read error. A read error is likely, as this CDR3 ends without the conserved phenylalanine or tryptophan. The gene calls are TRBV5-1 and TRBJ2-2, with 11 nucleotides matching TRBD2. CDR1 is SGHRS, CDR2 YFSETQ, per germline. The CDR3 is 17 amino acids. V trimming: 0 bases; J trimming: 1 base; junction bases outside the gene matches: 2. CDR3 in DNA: TGCGCCAGCAGCTTGGGCGGGACTAGCGGGAACACCGGGGAGCTGTTTTCT. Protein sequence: CASSLGGTSGNTGELFS.

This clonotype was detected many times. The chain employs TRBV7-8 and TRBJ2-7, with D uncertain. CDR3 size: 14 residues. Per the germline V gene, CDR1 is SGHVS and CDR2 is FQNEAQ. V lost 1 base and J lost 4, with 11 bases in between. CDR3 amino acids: CASSLGSGAYEQYF. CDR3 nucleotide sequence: TGTGCCAGCAGCTTAGGGTCCGGTGCGTACGAGCAGTACTTC.

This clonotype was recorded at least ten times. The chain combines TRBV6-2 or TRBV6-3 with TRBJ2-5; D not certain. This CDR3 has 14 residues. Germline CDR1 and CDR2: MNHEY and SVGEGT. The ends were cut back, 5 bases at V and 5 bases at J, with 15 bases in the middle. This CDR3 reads CASSGPGPWETQYF. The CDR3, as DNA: TGTGCCAGCAGTGGACCCGGCCCGTGGGAGACCCAGTACTTC.

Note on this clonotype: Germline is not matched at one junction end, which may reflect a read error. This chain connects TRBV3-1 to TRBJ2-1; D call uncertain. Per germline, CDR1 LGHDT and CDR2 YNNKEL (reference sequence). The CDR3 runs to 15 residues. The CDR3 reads CASSLRTGRYNEQFF. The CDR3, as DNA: TGTGCTAGCAGCCTCCGGACGGGTCGATACAATGAGCAGTTCTTC.

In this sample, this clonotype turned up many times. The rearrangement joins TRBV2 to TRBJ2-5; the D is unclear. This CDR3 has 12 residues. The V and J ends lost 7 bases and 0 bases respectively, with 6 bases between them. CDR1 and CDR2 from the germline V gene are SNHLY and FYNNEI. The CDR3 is CASKADQETQYF. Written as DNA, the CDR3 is TGTGCCAGCAAGGCAGACCAAGAGACCCAGTACTTC.

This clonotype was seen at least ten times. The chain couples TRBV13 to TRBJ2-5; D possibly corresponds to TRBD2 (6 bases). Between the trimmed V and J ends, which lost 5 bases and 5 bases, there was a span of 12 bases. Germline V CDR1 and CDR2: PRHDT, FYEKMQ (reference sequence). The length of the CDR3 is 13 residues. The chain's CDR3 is CASSPGGWETQYF. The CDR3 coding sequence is TGTGCCAGCAGCCCCGGAGGGTGGGAGACCCAGTACTTC.

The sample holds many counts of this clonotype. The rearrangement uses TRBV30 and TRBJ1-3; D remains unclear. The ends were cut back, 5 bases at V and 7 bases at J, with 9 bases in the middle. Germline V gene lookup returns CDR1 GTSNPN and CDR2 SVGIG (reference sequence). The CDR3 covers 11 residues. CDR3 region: CAWAGGNTIYF. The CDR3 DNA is TGTGCCTGGGCTGGAGGGAACACCATATATTTT.

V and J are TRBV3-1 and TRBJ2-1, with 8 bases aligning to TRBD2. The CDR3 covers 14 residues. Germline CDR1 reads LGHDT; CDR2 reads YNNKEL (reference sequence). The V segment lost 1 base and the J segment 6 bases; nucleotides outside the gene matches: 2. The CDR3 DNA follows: TGTGCCAGCAGCCAAGTCAGCGGGGGCAATGAGCAGTTCTTC. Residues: CASSQVSGGNEQFF.

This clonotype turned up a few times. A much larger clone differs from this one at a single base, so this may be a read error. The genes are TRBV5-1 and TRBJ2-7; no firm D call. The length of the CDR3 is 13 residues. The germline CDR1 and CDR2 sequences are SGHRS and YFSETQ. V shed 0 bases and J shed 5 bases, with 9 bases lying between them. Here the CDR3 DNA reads TGCGCCAGCAGCTTGGCCTCGGATCACGAGCAGTACTTC. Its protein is CASSLASDHEQYF.

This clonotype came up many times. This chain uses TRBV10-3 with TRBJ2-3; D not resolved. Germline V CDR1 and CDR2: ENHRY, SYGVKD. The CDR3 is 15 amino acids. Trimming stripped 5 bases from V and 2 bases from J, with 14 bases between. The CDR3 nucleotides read TGTGCCATCAGTACAGCTTTGTCCCCCACAGATACGCAGTATTTT. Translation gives CAISTALSPTDTQYF.

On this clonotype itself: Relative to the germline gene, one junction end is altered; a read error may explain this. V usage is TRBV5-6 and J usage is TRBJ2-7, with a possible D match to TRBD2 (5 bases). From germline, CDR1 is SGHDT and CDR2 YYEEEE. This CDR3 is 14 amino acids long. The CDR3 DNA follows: TGTGTCAGCAGCTTGAGAGGGTCTCGCTACGAGCAGTACTTC. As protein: CVSSLRGSRYEQYF.

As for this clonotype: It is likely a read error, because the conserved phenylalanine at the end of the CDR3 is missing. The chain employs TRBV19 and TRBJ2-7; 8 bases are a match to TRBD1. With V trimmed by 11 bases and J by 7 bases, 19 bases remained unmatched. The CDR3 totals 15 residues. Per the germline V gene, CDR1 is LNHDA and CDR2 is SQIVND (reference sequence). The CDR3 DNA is TGTGCCCCCCCTGTTTTGGGGACAGGTTCGTTGGAGCAGTACTCC. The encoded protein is CAPPVLGTGSLEQYS.

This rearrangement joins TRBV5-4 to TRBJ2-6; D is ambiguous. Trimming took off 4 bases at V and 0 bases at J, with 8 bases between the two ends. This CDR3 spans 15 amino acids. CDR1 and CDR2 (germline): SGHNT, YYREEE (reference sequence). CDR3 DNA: TGTGCCAGCAGCGGGTGGGGCTCTGGGGCCAACGTCCTGACTTTC. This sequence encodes CASSGWGSGANVLTF.

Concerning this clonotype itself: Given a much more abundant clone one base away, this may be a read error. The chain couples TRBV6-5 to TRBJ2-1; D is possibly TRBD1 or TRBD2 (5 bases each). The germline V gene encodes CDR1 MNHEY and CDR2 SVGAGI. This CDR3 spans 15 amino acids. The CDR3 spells CASSYPGPAHNEQLF. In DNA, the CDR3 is TGTGCCAGCAGTTACCCGGGGCCAGCCCATAATGAGCAGCTCTTC.

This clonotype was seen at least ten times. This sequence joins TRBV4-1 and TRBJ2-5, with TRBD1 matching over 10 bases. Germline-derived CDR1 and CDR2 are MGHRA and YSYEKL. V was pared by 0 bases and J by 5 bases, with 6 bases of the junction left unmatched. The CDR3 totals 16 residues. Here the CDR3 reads CASSQDRDRGRETQYF. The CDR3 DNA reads TGCGCCAGCAGCCAAGATAGGGACAGGGGACGGGAGACCCAGTACTTC.

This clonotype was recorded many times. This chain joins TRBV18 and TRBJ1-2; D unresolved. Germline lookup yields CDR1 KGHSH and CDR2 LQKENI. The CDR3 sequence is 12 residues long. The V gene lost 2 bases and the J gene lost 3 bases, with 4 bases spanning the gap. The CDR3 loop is CASSPGDYGYTF. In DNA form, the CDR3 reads TGTGCCAGCTCACCAGGAGACTATGGCTACACCTTC.

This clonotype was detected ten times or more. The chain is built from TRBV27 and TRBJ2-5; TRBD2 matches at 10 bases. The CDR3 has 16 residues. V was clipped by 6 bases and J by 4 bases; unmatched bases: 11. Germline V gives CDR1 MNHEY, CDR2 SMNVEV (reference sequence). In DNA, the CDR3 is TGTGCCAGCAGGGGACTAGGACTAGCGGAACGAGAGACCCAGTACTTC. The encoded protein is CASRGLGLAERETQYF.

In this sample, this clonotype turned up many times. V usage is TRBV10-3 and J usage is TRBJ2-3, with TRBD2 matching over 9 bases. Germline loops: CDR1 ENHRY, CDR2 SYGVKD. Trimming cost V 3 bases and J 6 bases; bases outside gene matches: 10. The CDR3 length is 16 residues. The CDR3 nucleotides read TGTGCCATCAGTGATCTGGCTAGCGGGATAGCGGATACGCAGTATTTT. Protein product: CAISDLASGIADTQYF.

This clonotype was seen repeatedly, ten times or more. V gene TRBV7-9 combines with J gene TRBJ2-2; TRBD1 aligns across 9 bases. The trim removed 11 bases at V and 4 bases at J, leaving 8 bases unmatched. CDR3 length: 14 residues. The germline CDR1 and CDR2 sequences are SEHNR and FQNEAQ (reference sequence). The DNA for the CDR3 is TGTGCCCCGAGAGGACAGGGGAGCACCGGGGAGCTGTTTTTT. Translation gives CAPRGQGSTGELFF. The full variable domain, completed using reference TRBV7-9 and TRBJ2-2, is DTGVSQNPRHKITKRGQNVTFRCDPISEHNRLYWYRQTLGQGPEFLTYFQNEAQLEKSRLLSDRFSAERPKGSFSTLEIQRTEQGDSAMYLCAPRGQGSTGELFFGEGSRLTVL.

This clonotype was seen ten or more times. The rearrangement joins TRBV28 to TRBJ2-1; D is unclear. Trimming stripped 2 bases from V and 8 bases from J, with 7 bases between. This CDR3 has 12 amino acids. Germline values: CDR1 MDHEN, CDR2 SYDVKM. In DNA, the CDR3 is TGTGCCAGCAGTTTAGCGGCCCATGAGCAGTTCTTC. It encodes CASSLAAHEQFF.

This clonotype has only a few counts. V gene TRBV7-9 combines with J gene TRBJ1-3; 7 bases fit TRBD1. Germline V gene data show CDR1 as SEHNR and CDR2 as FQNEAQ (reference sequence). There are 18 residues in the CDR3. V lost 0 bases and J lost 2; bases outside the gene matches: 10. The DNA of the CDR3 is TGTGCCAGCAGCTTAGCCAGGGGGAGCCCGGATACTGGAAACACCATATATTTT. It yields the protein CASSLARGSPDTGNTIYF.

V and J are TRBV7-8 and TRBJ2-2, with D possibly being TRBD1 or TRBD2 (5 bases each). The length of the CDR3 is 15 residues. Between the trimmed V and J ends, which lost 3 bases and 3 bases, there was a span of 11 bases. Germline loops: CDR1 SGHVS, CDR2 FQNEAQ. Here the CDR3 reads CASSFLRGDTGELFF. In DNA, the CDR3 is TGTGCCAGCAGCTTCTTGAGAGGGGACACCGGGGAGCTGTTTTTT.

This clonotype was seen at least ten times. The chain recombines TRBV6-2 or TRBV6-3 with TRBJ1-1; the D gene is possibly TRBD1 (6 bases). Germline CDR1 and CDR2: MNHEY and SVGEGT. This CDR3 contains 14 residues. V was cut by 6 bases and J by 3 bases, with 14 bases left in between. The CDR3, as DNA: TGTGCCAGCAGGGTGATGACAGGACACACTGAAGCTTTCTTT. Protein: CASRVMTGHTEAFF.

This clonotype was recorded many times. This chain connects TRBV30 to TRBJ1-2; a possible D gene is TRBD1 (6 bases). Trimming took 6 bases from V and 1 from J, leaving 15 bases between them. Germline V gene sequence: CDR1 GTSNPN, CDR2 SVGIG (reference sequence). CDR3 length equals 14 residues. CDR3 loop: CACWWGHLNYGYTF. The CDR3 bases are TGTGCCTGTTGGTGGGGACACCTTAACTATGGCTACACCTTC.

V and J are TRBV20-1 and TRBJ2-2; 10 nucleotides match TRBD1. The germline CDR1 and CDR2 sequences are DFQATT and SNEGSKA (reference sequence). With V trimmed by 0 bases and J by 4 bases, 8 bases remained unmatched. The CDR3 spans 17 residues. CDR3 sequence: CSARDFVRTGGTGELFF. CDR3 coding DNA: TGCAGTGCTAGAGATTTCGTTCGGACAGGGGGCACCGGGGAGCTGTTTTTT.

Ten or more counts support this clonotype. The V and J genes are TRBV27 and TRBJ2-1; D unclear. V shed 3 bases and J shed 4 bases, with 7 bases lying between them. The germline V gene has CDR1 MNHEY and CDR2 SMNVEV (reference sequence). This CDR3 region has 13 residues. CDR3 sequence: CASSFSRYNEQFF. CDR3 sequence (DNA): TGTGCCAGCAGTTTTTCCAGGTACAATGAGCAGTTCTTC.